This TCR beta chain was captured by sequencing in a study of control samples from healthy donors and cancer patients. The repertoire was sequenced with immunoSEQ multiplex PCR; TCRdb's copy has only in-frame clones and lacks some. The repertoire includes under 95,000 clones, about nine tenths of them detected once, and over 0.85% sits in the top ten. This CDR3 is built from 16 residues. Germline loops: CDR1 SGHRS, CDR2 YFSETQ. With 0 bases removed from V and 3 bases from J, the gap between germline ends came to 12 bases. Sequencing was carried out using blood. The chain combines TRBV5-1 with TRBJ1-4; D call uncertain. The TCR was taken from a woman in her 30s in good health. The CDR3 coding sequence is TGCGCCAGCAGCTTGGGCGGCTCCGAGGCTAATGAAAAACTGTTTTTT. It codes for CASSLGGSEANEKLFF.